This T cell receptor (beta chain) was retrieved from a study of T cells in Graves' hyperthyroidism and ophthalmopathy. For the study at large: Peripheral blood draws took place at initial diagnosis, ahead of any treatment.

RNA transcripts were the template for amplifying TCR beta CDR3 regions. First-round RT-PCR of the TCR CDR3 relied on the HTBI primer set. TCRdb used MiXCR to reprocess the multiplex PCR reads, holding one entry per CDR3 protein. The sample has fewer than 300,000 distinct CDR3 sequences; approximately 16% are singletons. The V and J ends lost 3 bases and 3 bases respectively, with 21 bases between them. The germline V gene encodes CDR1 DFQATT and CDR2 SNEGSKA (reference sequence). This CDR3 has 16 amino acids. This clonotype was recorded many times. Its cognate antigen is unknown. The patients, who ranged from 18 to 65 in age, presented with newly diagnosed hyperthyroidism lasting under 2 months. This sample holds PBMCs from roughly 10 ml fresh peripheral blood. The study's findings and limits: Researchers report that a 13 V-J model separated ophthalmopathy from stable hyperthyroidism.

Sequences were obtained from blood. This TCR was recovered from a woman aged 45 to 65 with Graves' hyperthyroidism that later progressed to Graves' ophthalmopathy. V usage is TRBV20-1 and J usage is TRBJ2-7, with a possible D match to TRBD2 (5 bases). This CDR3 is CSARSAFGSGVYEQYF. The CDR3 DNA is TGCAGTGCTAGGTCAGCGTTTGGGAGCGGAGTCTACGAGCAGTACTTC.